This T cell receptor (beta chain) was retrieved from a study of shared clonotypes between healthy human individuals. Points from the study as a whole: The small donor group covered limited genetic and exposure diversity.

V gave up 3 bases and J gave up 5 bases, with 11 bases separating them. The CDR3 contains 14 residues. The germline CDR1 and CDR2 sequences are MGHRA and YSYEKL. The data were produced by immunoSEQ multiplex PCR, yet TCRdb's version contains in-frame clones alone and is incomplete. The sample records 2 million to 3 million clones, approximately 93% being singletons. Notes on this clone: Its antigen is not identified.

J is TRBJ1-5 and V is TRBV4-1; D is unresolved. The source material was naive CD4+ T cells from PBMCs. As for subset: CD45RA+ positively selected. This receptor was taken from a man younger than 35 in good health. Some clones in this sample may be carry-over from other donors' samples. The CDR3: CASSQNGYDQPQHF. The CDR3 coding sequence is TGCGCCAGCAGCCAGAATGGGTACGATCAGCCCCAGCATTTT.